This T cell receptor (beta chain) emerged from a study of blood T cell repertoires in COVID-19. The germline V gene has CDR1 LNHDA and CDR2 SQIVND (reference sequence). V was trimmed by 6 bases and J by 4 bases, leaving 15 bases between them. The CDR3 contains 14 residues. This clone has more than one count but fewer than ten. As processed by the authors: By means of reference gene primer amplification, nucleated cell counts were estimated. The assay was immunoSEQ multiplex PCR, and TCRdb's table has in-frame clones only and misses some. V, J and clone size derive from that table, while D and trimming were established from the DNA sequence. The data contain roughly 200,000 clones, roughly 76% of them seen just once; the ten biggest clones take up approximately 8.6%.

The source of this sequence is a woman between 50 and 59 years old with active or convalescent COVID-19. Sequenced material: peripheral blood. The gene calls are TRBV19 and TRBJ1-2; D gene ambiguous. CDR3 protein: CASRERRPTYGYTF. The CDR3, as DNA: TGTGCCAGTAGGGAACGGAGACCTACCTATGGCTACACCTTC.